What follows are 27 T cell receptor beta chains derived from one specimen sequenced in a study of T cell responses to AZD1222 COVID-19 vaccine. Using immunoSEQ multiplex PCR, the repertoire was profiled, and TCRdb retains in-frame clones only, with some absent. The sample has over 120,000 clones; about 92% are singletons. The input for sequencing was peripheral blood, taken 28 days after the second AZD1222 dose. These receptors originate from an adult who received the AZD1222 COVID-19 vaccine.

The gene calls are TRBV5-4 and TRBJ2-2, with 8 bases aligning to TRBD2. J lost 5 bases, V lost 4 bases, and 7 bases had no gene match. The CDR3 is made up of 15 amino acids. Germline V CDR1 and CDR2: SGHNT, YYREEE (reference sequence). CDR3 loop: CASSSLAGSTGELFF. CDR3 bases: TGTGCCAGCAGCAGCCTAGCGGGTAGTACCGGGGAGCTGTTTTTT.

This clone was found a few times. Here the CDR3 reads CASRVGQGYTF. In DNA, the CDR3 is TGTGCCAGCAGGGTAGGACAGGGCTACACCTTC. The chain carries TRBV12-3 or TRBV12-4 and TRBJ1-2; possibly TRBD1 for D (6 bases). The V end was cut by 6 bases, the J end by 8 bases, with 10 bases between. This CDR3 is built from 11 residues.

This CDR3 is CASSQTSGTYNEQFF. The CDR3 nucleotides read TGTGCCAGCAGCCAAACTAGCGGCACCTACAATGAGCAGTTCTTC. V gene TRBV7-2 combines with J gene TRBJ2-1, with 8 bases fitting TRBD2. J gave up 2 bases and V 5 bases, and 5 bases lay outside the gene matches. There are 15 residues in the CDR3. Germline V gives CDR1 SGHTA, CDR2 FQGNSA.

This chain connects TRBV2 to TRBJ2-5, with TRBD2 matching over 8 bases. The V segment lost 2 bases and the J segment 4 bases; nucleotides outside the gene matches: 3. In germline, CDR1 is SNHLY, CDR2 FYNNEI. The length of the CDR3 is 14 residues. Here the CDR3 reads CASSEWLAGETQYF. The CDR3 DNA is TGTGCCAGCAGTGAATGGCTAGCGGGAGAGACCCAGTACTTC.

The chain employs TRBV4-3 and TRBJ2-3; D may be TRBD1 or TRBD2 (5 bases each). The CDR3 is 13 residues long. Trimming left V 4 bases short and J 5 bases short, with 10 bases between. From germline, CDR1 is LGHNA and CDR2 YSLEER. CDR3 sequence reads: CASSLRGLDTQYF. In DNA form, the CDR3 reads TGCGCCAGCAGCCTGAGGGGATTAGATACGCAGTATTTT.

This chain links TRBV2 with TRBJ2-1; D might be TRBD1 (10 bases). V was shortened by 6 bases and J by 4 bases, with 25 bases between the two germline ends. Germline lookup yields CDR1 SNHLY and CDR2 FYNNEI. The CDR3 sequence is 18 residues long. CDR3 coding DNA: TGTGCCAGCAGCCGGGACAGGGGCCTAGCGGGGCGATACAATGAGCAGTTCTTC. Translating gives CASSRDRGLAGRYNEQFF. Using reference TRBV2 and TRBJ2-1 for the parts outside the CDR3, the full variable domain is EPEVTQTPSHQVTQMGQEVILRCVPISNHLYFYWYRQILGQKVEFLVSFYNNEISEKSEIFDDQFSVERPDGSNFTLKIRSTKLEDSAMYFCASSRDRGLAGRYNEQFFGPGTRLTVL.

V gene TRBV28 combines with J gene TRBJ2-1; 8 nucleotides agree with TRBD2. The CDR3 loop spans 16 amino acids. Germline-derived CDR1 and CDR2 are MDHEN and SYDVKM. V trimming: 7 bases; J trimming: 5 bases; junction bases outside the gene matches: 13. The CDR3 spells CASTVRGTRPNNEQFF. In DNA form, the CDR3 reads TGTGCCAGCACCGTGCGCGGGACTAGGCCCAACAATGAGCAGTTCTTC.

CDR3 residues: CAVTGDQETQYF. CDR3 nucleotide sequence: TGTGCCGTGACAGGGGACCAAGAGACCCAGTACTTC. The J gene is TRBJ2-5, the V gene TRBV24-1; 8 positions agree with TRBD1. This CDR3 has 12 amino acids. Trimming removed 12 bases from V and 0 bases from J; junction bases left unmatched: 2. Looked up from germline, CDR1 is KGHDR and CDR2 is SFDVKD.

In this sample, this clone turned up a few times. The genes are TRBV3-1 (or the pseudogene TRBV3-2) and TRBJ2-5, with 11 bases fitting TRBD2. Per the germline V gene, CDR1 is LGHDT and CDR2 is YNNKEL (reference sequence). The CDR3 covers 16 residues. The trim removed 4 bases at V and 3 bases at J, leaving 7 bases unmatched. CDR3 protein: CASSPYLAGGEETQYF. The CDR3 DNA sequence: TGTGCCAGCAGCCCCTATCTAGCGGGAGGCGAAGAGACCCAGTACTTC.

CDR3 sequence (DNA): TGTGCCAGCAGCTTGAGGGGCGGGAGGCCCTACGAGCAGTACTTC. Translation gives CASSLRGGRPYEQYF. The rearrangement uses TRBV5-4 and TRBJ2-7, with 8 bases fitting TRBD2. Germline CDR1 SGHNT, CDR2 YYREEE (reference sequence). CDR3 size: 15 residues. The V gene end was trimmed by 1 base and the J gene end by 2 bases; junction bases not matched to a gene: 5. The full variable domain, with the rest looked up from reference TRBV5-4 and TRBJ2-7, is ETGVTQSPTHLIKTRGQQVTLRCSSQSGHNTVSWYQQALGQGPQFIFQYYREEENGRGNFPPRFSGLQFPNYSSELNVNALELDDSALYLCASSLRGGRPYEQYFGPGTRLTVT.

The chain couples TRBV18 to TRBJ2-7; 11 nucleotides agree with TRBD2. This CDR3 is built from 14 residues. CDR1 is KGHSH, CDR2 LQKENI, per germline. V gave up 6 bases and J gave up 4 bases; unmatched junction bases: 5. CDR3 amino acids: CASSPGTSGYEQYF. The DNA for the CDR3 is TGTGCCAGCTCCCCCGGGACTAGCGGTTACGAGCAGTACTTC.

This chain joins TRBV10-3 and TRBJ1-2; no definite D call. Trimming stripped 10 bases from V and 2 bases from J, with 11 bases between. The CDR3 has 12 residues. Germline assignment: CDR1 ENHRY and CDR2 SYGVKD. As DNA, the CDR3 is TGTGCCACCAGCGGCCGCAACTATGGCTACACCTTC. Its protein product is CATSGRNYGYTF.

The chain recombines TRBV5-5 with TRBJ2-1; D uncertain. The CDR3 has 17 amino acids. The V gene lost 0 bases and the J gene lost 0 bases, with 13 bases spanning the gap. CDR1 SGHKS and CDR2 YYEKEE come from the germline V gene (reference sequence). Here the CDR3 DNA reads TGTGCCAGCAGCTTGGGCCAGCCCAACTTCTCCTACAATGAGCAGTTCTTC. This codes for CASSLGQPNFSYNEQFF.

The chain links TRBV7-2 to TRBJ2-1; D gene ambiguous. Trimming took off 4 bases at V and 8 bases at J, with 18 bases between the two ends. CDR1 is SGHTA, CDR2 FQGNSA, per germline. There are 15 residues in the CDR3. CDR3 residues: CASSSTAQPTHEQFF. The CDR3 region has the DNA TGTGCCAGCAGCTCCACCGCGCAGCCTACACATGAGCAGTTCTTC.

This clone was observed once. The gene calls are TRBV30 and TRBJ1-2; D remains ambiguous. The length of the CDR3 is 14 residues. V dropped 2 bases and J dropped 3 bases, with 13 bases sitting between them. CDR1 GTSNPN and CDR2 SVGIG come from the germline V gene (reference sequence). CDR3 bases: TGTGCCTGGAGTTCGGGTCGGTCGGACTATGGCTACACCTTC. Its protein is CAWSSGRSDYGYTF.

The V call is TRBV7-9, the J call TRBJ2-7, with 11 bases that match TRBD1. CDR1 and CDR2 from the germline V gene are SEHNR and FQNEAQ (reference sequence). Trimming removed 6 bases from V and 0 bases from J; junction bases left unmatched: 10. This CDR3 region has 17 residues. CDR3 residues: CASSSGQGASLSYEQYF. The CDR3 bases are TGTGCCAGCAGTTCCGGACAGGGGGCGTCCCTCTCCTACGAGCAGTACTTC.

The chain joins TRBV19 to TRBJ2-1; TRBD2 matches 7 bases. The CDR3 sequence is 15 residues long. The trim removed 4 bases at V and 4 bases at J, leaving 7 bases unmatched. CDR1 LNHDA and CDR2 SQIVND come from the germline V gene (reference sequence). The chain's CDR3 is CASSTYGEGYNEQFF. In DNA, the CDR3 is TGTGCCAGTAGTACCTACGGGGAGGGGTACAATGAGCAGTTCTTC.

The chain employs TRBV6-5 and TRBJ2-3; TRBD1 matches 8 bases. The CDR3 covers 13 residues. V was clipped by 4 bases and J by 5 bases; unmatched bases: 2. Germline V gives CDR1 MNHEY, CDR2 SVGAGI. In nucleotides, the CDR3 is TGTGCCAGCAGTTTGACAGGGGTAGATACGCAGTATTTT. This gives the protein CASSLTGVDTQYF.

This rearrangement joins TRBV11-2 to TRBJ1-1; 8 bases agree with TRBD1. This CDR3 has 13 amino acids. The ends lost 7 bases at V and 5 bases at J; junction bases unmatched: 6. CDR1 and CDR2 from the germline V gene are SGHAT and FQNNGV. CDR3 sequence: CASKNRGGTEAFF. The CDR3 DNA sequence: TGTGCCAGCAAAAACAGGGGGGGAACTGAAGCTTTCTTT.

As regards this clone: Other nucleotide sequences from this sample produce the same CDR3. The chain combines TRBV28 with TRBJ1-2; no firm D call. V shed 3 bases and J shed 5 bases, with 7 bases lying between them. The germline CDR1 and CDR2 sequences are MDHEN and SYDVKM. The CDR3 sequence is 12 residues long. Here the CDR3 DNA reads TGTGCCAGCAGTTTCCTACGTTATGGCTACACCTTC. This codes for CASSFLRYGYTF.

The CDR3 here is CSVTTGAYGYTF. CDR3 DNA sequence: TGCAGCGTAACAACCGGGGCCTATGGCTACACCTTC. The V call is TRBV29-1, the J call TRBJ1-2; D perhaps matches TRBD1 (5 bases). The CDR3 length is 12 residues. The germline CDR1 and CDR2 sequences are SQVTM and ANQGSEA. V was cut by 6 bases and J by 4 bases, with 12 bases left in between.

This chain uses TRBV30 with TRBJ1-1; D is uncertain. Germline CDR1 and CDR2: GTSNPN and SVGIG (reference sequence). The CDR3 totals 11 residues. The V end lost 1 base, the J end lost 3 bases, and 3 bases lay between the germline ends. Here the CDR3 DNA reads TGTGCCTGGAGTGGGGACACTGAAGCTTTCTTT. It is translated as CAWSGDTEAFF.

The rearrangement joins TRBV19 to TRBJ2-2; no definite D call. CDR1 and CDR2 from the germline V gene are LNHDA and SQIVND (reference sequence). This CDR3 contains 14 residues. Deletions cut 10 bases from V and 0 bases from J, with 12 bases between. The CDR3 DNA follows: TGTGCCACCCGCCCTAGTCCGAACACCGGGGAGCTGTTTTTT. This sequence encodes CATRPSPNTGELFF. The full variable domain, with the rest looked up from reference TRBV19 and TRBJ2-2, is DGGITQSPKYLFRKEGQNVTLSCEQNLNHDAMYWYRQDPGQGLRLIYYSQIVNDFQKGDIAEGYSVSREKKESFPLTVTSAQKNPTAFYLCATRPSPNTGELFFGEGSRLTVL.

The sample holds one count of this clone. The chain links TRBV6-2 or TRBV6-3 to TRBJ2-7; D remains ambiguous. This CDR3 comprises 14 residues. CDR1 is MNHEY and CDR2 is SVGEGT in the germline V gene. Between the trimmed V and J ends, which lost 2 bases and 2 bases, there was a span of 10 bases. The CDR3 bases are TGTGCCAGCAGTTACGGGAAGGGCCCCTACGAGCAGTACTTC. Its translation: CASSYGKGPYEQYF.

This clone was seen just once. The chain carries TRBV10-2 and TRBJ2-3, with TRBD2 as a possible D gene (6 bases). V lost 4 bases to trimming and J lost 0 bases, with 14 bases between them. Germline CDR1 is WSHSY and CDR2 is SAAADI. The CDR3 is 16 amino acids. For the CDR3, the DNA is TGCGCCAGCAGTGGGCGGGACGGACCTAGCACAGATACGCAGTATTTT. Protein sequence: CASSGRDGPSTDTQYF.

This chain links TRBV2 with TRBJ1-4, with D hard to call. The CDR3 runs to 15 residues. Germline V gives CDR1 SNHLY, CDR2 FYNNEI. V lost 6 bases and J lost 4, with 15 bases in between. The CDR3 here is CASSPGVGFNEKLFF. CDR3 coding DNA: TGTGCCAGCAGCCCCGGTGTGGGCTTTAATGAAAAACTGTTTTTT.

J is TRBJ2-1 and V is TRBV5-6; 10 bases line up with TRBD2. The CDR3 runs to 15 residues. Trimming removed 4 bases from V and 8 bases from J; junction bases left unmatched: 9. Germline V gives CDR1 SGHDT, CDR2 YYEEEE. CDR3 sequence: CASSLTSGIRDEQFF. The CDR3 DNA reads TGTGCCAGCAGCCTAACTAGCGGGATTCGGGATGAGCAGTTCTTC.